The rows below give T cell receptor beta chains drawn from one sample of a study of blood T cell repertoires in COVID-19. The assay was immunoSEQ multiplex PCR, and TCRdb's table has in-frame clones only and misses some. The sample lists about 40,000 clones; approximately 90% were seen once. Sample: peripheral blood. The origin of the receptors is a man in his fifties or sixties with active COVID-19. Both conserved end residues are part of each CDR3. A D gene is named only where the DNA matches it firmly. Clone sizes are given selectively: once, few, many, or a class where the clone is expanded.

d_call	j_call	v_call	clone_size	cdr3_nt	cdr3_aa
-	TRBJ2-2	TRBV6-4	-	TGTGCCACTCGGGCGGGTACGAACACCGGGGAGCTGTTTTTT	CATRAGTNTGELFF
TRBD1	TRBJ1-3	TRBV7-7	-	TGTGCTAGCAGCCCAGGGACAGGACACTCTGGAAACACCATATATTTT	CASSPGTGHSGNTIYF
-	TRBJ2-1	TRBV4-1	-	TGCGCCAGCAGCCAAGACGGTGGCGGTCGGAGTGGGTTCAATGAGCAGTTCTTC	CASSQDGGGRSGFNEQFF
-	TRBJ2-4	TRBV5-6	-	TGTGCCAGCAGCTTGTTTTCTGGGCTAGCCAAAAACATTCAGTACTTC	CASSLFSGLAKNIQYF
TRBD2	TRBJ2-7	TRBV7-3	-	TGTGCCAGCAGCCTAGCTAGCGGGAGCTCCTACGAGCAGTACTTC	CASSLASGSSYEQYF
TRBD1	TRBJ2-7	TRBV6-5	once	TGTGCCAGCAGTCTCCGGGACAGGGACTACGAGCAGTACTTC	CASSLRDRDYEQYF
TRBD1	TRBJ1-2	TRBV18	-	TGTGCCAGCTCACCCGGGACAGGGGACTATGGCTACACCTTC	CASSPGTGDYGYTF
-	TRBJ1-3	TRBV2	-	TGTGCCAGCACTGGCGGGGGGTTCTCTGGAAACACCATATATTTT	CASTGGGFSGNTIYF
-	TRBJ1-1	TRBV6-1	-	TGTGCCAGCAGTGATGGCGGCTGGGGCTCCCTAGACTTTGAAGCTTTCTTT	CASSDGGWGSLDFEAFF
-	TRBJ2-2	TRBV19	few	TGTGCCTCCAGGGATGGAAACACCGGGGAGCTGTTTTTT	CASRDGNTGELFF
TRBD2	TRBJ2-3	TRBV4-1	-	TGCGCCAGCAGCCCGGGACTAGCGGGAGGCTGGGTGAGCACAGATACGCAGTATTTT	CASSPGLAGGWVSTDTQYF
TRBD1	TRBJ1-1	TRBV19	few	TGTGCCAGTAGTTCCGGGACAGGTTGGACTGAAGCTTTCTTT	CASSSGTGWTEAFF
TRBD2	TRBJ2-1	TRBV3-1/TRBV3-2	-	TGTGCCAGTGCCTCGCTAGCGGGGGGTTACAATGAGCAGTTCTTC	CASASLAGGYNEQFF
-	TRBJ2-5	TRBV12-3/TRBV12-4	-	TGTGCCAGCAGTTTAAGTGTAGGCGGGACCCAGTACTTC	CASSLSVGGTQYF
-	TRBJ2-3	TRBV4-3	-	TGCGCCAGCAGCCAAGAAGAAACCGCGACTAGAGAGGCAGATACGCAGTATTTT	CASSQEETATREADTQYF
-	TRBJ1-6	TRBV6-2/TRBV6-3	-	TGTGCCAGCAGTTATTTTTGGAGCTCCTATAATTCACCCCTCCACTTT	CASSYFWSSYNSPLHF
TRBD1	TRBJ1-4	TRBV4-1	-	TGCGCCAGCAGCCAACCAAACAGGGGGAAGAATGAAAAACTGTTTTTT	CASSQPNRGKNEKLFF
-	TRBJ2-3	TRBV2	-	TGTGCCAGCAGCCCGGGACTCTCTGATACGCAGTATTTT	CASSPGLSDTQYF
-	TRBJ1-5	TRBV10-3	-	TGTGCCACCATGCCGGACAGCCAAAATCAGCCCCAGCATTTT	CATMPDSQNQPQHF
TRBD1	TRBJ1-1	TRBV7-8	-	TGTGCCAGCAGCTTAAGACAGGGGACTGAAGCTTTCTTT	CASSLRQGTEAFF
-	TRBJ2-2	TRBV5-6	-	TGTGCCAGCAGCTTGGCAGCCGGGGAGCTGTTTTTT	CASSLAAGELFF
-	TRBJ2-7	TRBV7-9	-	TGTGCCAGCAGCCCCGGGACTGGCTATTCGGGGGAGCAGTACTTC	CASSPGTGYSGEQYF
-	TRBJ2-3	TRBV5-1	once	TGCGCCAGCAGCTTGGTAGGGAGTCGGGATACGCAGTATTTT	CASSLVGSRDTQYF
TRBD1	TRBJ2-2	TRBV3-1/TRBV3-2	-	TGTGCCAGCAGCCTCGGGACAGGGGGTGGCACCGGGGAGCTGTTTTTT	CASSLGTGGGTGELFF
-	TRBJ1-2	TRBV7-2	-	TGTGCCAGCAGCTTAATGGCAGGGGACTATGGCTACACCTTC	CASSLMAGDYGYTF
TRBD1	TRBJ2-5	TRBV7-6	-	TGTGCCATCGGACAGGGGGGGACCCAGTACTTC	CAIGQGGTQYF
TRBD1	TRBJ2-2	TRBV24-1	-	TGTGCCACCAGTGATTCCGGGACAGGGTTAACCGGGGAGCTGTTTTTT	CATSDSGTGLTGELFF
-	TRBJ2-7	TRBV4-1	-	TGCGCCAGCAGCCAAGATATGGGGGGCTCCTACGAGCAGTACTTC	CASSQDMGGSYEQYF
TRBD1	TRBJ1-1	TRBV28	-	TGTGCCAGCAGGCAAATAGCAGGGGGCAGGACTGAAGCTTTCTTT	CASRQIAGGRTEAFF
TRBD2	TRBJ2-5	TRBV6-2/TRBV6-3	-	TGTGCCAGCAGTTACGCGGGGGTCCGAGAGACCCAGTACTTC	CASSYAGVRETQYF
-	TRBJ1-3	TRBV4-3	-	TGCGCCAGCAGCCAAGAGCCAGGGGTGTCTGGAAACACCATATATTTT	CASSQEPGVSGNTIYF
TRBD1	TRBJ2-5	TRBV2	-	TGTGCCACGGAAAGGGGACAGGGTGGAGAGACCCAGTACTTC	CATERGQGGETQYF
TRBD1	TRBJ1-3	TRBV2	once	TGTGCCAGCAGGCCGACAGGGGGAAACACCATATATTTT	CASRPTGGNTIYF
-	TRBJ1-5	TRBV7-6	-	TGTGCCAGCAGCTTATACGCCGGGGATCAGCCCCAGCATTTT	CASSLYAGDQPQHF
TRBD2	TRBJ2-3	TRBV7-2	-	TGTGCCAGCAGCTTTAGCGGGAGAGGGGTTACAGATACGCAGTATTTT	CASSFSGRGVTDTQYF
-	TRBJ1-4	TRBV7-2	few	TGTGCCAGCAGCTCCGGTCGGCGGGATGAAAAACTGTTTTTT	CASSSGRRDEKLFF
TRBD1	TRBJ1-1	TRBV7-2	-	TGTGCCAGCAGCTTAGTTTCAGGGGGGATGAACACTGAAGCTTTCTTT	CASSLVSGGMNTEAFF
-	TRBJ1-1	TRBV12-3/TRBV12-4	-	TGTGCCAGTCGGAACAGGGAGAACACTGAAGCTTTCTTT	CASRNRENTEAFF
TRBD1	TRBJ2-4	TRBV14	-	TGTGCCAGCAGTAGACAGGGCGGGAACATTCAGTACTTC	CASSRQGGNIQYF
TRBD1	TRBJ1-4	TRBV5-1	-	TGCGCCAGCTACTCGGGACAGTCAACTAATGAAAAACTGTTTTTT	CASYSGQSTNEKLFF
TRBD2	TRBJ2-3	TRBV5-1	-	TGCGCCAGCAGCAGTATAGCGGGAGAGGTTGCAGATACGCAGTATTTT	CASSSIAGEVADTQYF
TRBD1	TRBJ2-7	TRBV28	-	TGTGCCAGCAGTTCGATGGAACCAGGGGGTCGGAACGAGCAGTACTTC	CASSSMEPGGRNEQYF
TRBD2	TRBJ2-5	TRBV2	-	TGTGCCAGCACTGTGACTAGCGGGCCCCAAGAGACCCAGTACTTC	CASTVTSGPQETQYF
-	TRBJ1-2	TRBV7-9	few	TGTGCCAGCAGCTTATATGGACAAAGCTATGGCTACACCTTC	CASSLYGQSYGYTF
-	TRBJ2-3	TRBV5-6	once	TGTGCCAGCAGCTTCTTCACAGATACGCAGTATTTT	CASSFFTDTQYF
TRBD1	TRBJ1-2	TRBV19	-	TGTGCCAGTAGACCCGGGACAGGGAACTATGGCTACACCTTC	CASRPGTGNYGYTF
-	TRBJ1-5	TRBV18	-	TGTGCCAGCTCACCCAAGCAGGGTGTAAGCAATCAGCCCCAGCATTTT	CASSPKQGVSNQPQHF
-	TRBJ1-1	TRBV7-3	-	TGTGCCAGCAGCCCGTTTGGTACAGAGGAAGCTTTCTTT	CASSPFGTEEAFF
TRBD2	TRBJ2-7	TRBV11-3	-	TGTGCCAGCAGCTTAACCAGCGGGAGTAAAGAGCAGTACTTC	CASSLTSGSKEQYF
-	TRBJ1-2	TRBV7-2	-	TGTGCCAGCATCGAGGTGGCAGATTATGGCTACACCTTC	CASIEVADYGYTF
-	TRBJ2-5	TRBV27	-	TGTGCCAGCAGTTCTCGGGAGACCCAGTACTTC	CASSSRETQYF
TRBD2	TRBJ2-3	TRBV19	-	TGTGCCAGTACGATAACAAGTAGCGGGAGCGCAGATACGCAGTATTTT	CASTITSSGSADTQYF